This T cell receptor beta chain was obtained from a study of tissue T cells after allogeneic stem cell transplantation. CDR3 length: 14 amino acids. V lost 1 base, J lost 0 bases, and 7 bases lay in between. CDR1 FNHDT and CDR2 SITEND come from the germline V gene (reference sequence). Points on this clone: Gene names are the mouse ones. The read stops 1 residue short of the end of the CDR3; the missing end is completed from the germline J gene.

Time point meaning: mouse harvest day 14 after allogeneic transplant. Mouse grafts combined 10^7 T-cell-depleted bone marrow cells with 10^6 splenic CD5+ T cells. TCRdb's table, derived via immunoSEQ multiplex PCR, lists solely in-frame clones and lacks some. The sample has roughly 1,700 clones, under 50% seen once; the top ten hold around a quarter. The sequenced sample consisted of lymph node tissue. The chain links TRBV19 to TRBJ1-1; D is possibly TRBD1 (5 bases). The origin of this receptor is a female BALB/c mouse given C57BL/6 T cells with graft-versus-host disease after an allogeneic hematopoietic cell transplant. CDR3: CASSITGANTEVFF. The sequenced CDR3 bases are TGTGCCAGCAGTATAACGGGGGCAAACACAGAAGTCTTC.